This TCR beta chain was captured in a study of response to subunit inactivated influenza vaccine. This clonotype was counted ten times or more. Its antigen is as yet unknown. The study, taken as a whole, reports: That few new T cells are recruited by each seasonal influenza vaccination was the authors' suggestion.

Germline-derived CDR1 and CDR2 are SGHTA and FQGNSA. This CDR3 is 14 amino acids long. V lost 1 base, J lost 1 base, and 7 bases lay in between. One entry per CDR3 protein, called by TCRdb with MiXCR from the RT-PCR reads. The sample includes more than 150,000 distinct CDR3 sequences, approximately 9.2% seen only once; the top ten take about a tenth. The V and J genes are TRBV7-2 and TRBJ1-1; a possible D gene is TRBD1 (6 bases). The receptor was derived from a man aged 50 to 60 who received an inactivated influenza vaccine. Sample: non-naive T cells sorted from PBMCs, taken on the day of vaccination. This chain's CDR3 is CASSLVGQNTEAFF. In nucleotides, the CDR3 is TGTGCCAGCAGCTTAGTGGGACAGAACACTGAAGCTTTCTTT. Full variable domain (missing parts from reference TRBV7-2 and TRBJ1-1): GAGVSQSPSNKVTEKGKDVELRCDPISGHTALYWYRQSLGQGLEFLIYFQGNSAPDKSGLPSDRFSAERTGGSVSTLTIQRTQQEDSAVYLCASSLVGQNTEAFFGQGTRLTVV.